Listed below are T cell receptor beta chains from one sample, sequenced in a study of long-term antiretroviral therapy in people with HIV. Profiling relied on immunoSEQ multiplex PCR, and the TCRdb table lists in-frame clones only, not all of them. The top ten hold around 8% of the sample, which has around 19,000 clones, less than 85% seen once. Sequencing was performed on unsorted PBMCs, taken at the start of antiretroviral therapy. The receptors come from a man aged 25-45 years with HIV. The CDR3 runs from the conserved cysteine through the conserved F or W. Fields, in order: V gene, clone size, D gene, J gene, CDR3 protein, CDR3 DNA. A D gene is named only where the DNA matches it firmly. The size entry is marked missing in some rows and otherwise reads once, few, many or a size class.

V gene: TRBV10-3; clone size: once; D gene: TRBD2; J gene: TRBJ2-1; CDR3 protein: CAISESSGGADEQFF; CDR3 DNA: TGTGCCATCAGTGAGTCTAGCGGGGGGGCCGATGAGCAGTTCTTC
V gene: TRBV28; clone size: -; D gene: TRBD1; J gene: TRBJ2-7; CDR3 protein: CASSLGPGQRNYEQYF; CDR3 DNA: TGTGCCAGCAGTCTTGGTCCGGGACAGCGGAACTACGAGCAGTACTTC
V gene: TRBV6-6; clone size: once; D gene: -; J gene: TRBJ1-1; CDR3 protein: CASSWPPDSSYPEAFF; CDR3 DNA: TGTGCCAGCAGCTGGCCTCCGGACAGCTCATACCCGGAAGCTTTCTTT
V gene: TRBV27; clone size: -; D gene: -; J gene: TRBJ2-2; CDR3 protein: CASSLEGELFF; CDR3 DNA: TGTGCCAGCTCTTTAGAAGGGGAGCTGTTTTTT
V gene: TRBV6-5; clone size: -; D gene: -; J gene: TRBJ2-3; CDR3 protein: CASSFQGTDTQYF; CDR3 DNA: TGTGCCAGCAGTTTTCAGGGCACAGATACGCAGTATTTT
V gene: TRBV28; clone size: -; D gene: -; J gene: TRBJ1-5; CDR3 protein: CASTPLVNQPQHF; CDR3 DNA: TGTGCCAGCACCCCCCTGGTAAATCAGCCCCAGCATTTT
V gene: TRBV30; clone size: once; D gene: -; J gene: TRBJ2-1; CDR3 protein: CAWSAGLLQSDEQFF; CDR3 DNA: TGTGCCTGGAGTGCCGGACTCCTACAGTCGGATGAGCAGTTCTTC
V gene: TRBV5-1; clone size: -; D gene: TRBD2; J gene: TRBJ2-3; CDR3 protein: CASSPLRLADSTDTQYF; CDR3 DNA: TGCGCCAGCAGCCCCCTTAGACTAGCGGACAGCACAGATACGCAGTATTTT
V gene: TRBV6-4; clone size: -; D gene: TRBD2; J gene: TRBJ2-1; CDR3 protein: CASSADSGSPANEQFF; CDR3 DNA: TGTGCCAGCAGTGCTGATAGCGGGAGCCCCGCGAATGAGCAGTTCTTC
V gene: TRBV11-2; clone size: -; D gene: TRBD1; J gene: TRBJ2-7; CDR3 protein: CASSYGQGAYEQYF; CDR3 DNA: TGTGCCAGCAGCTACGGACAGGGAGCCTACGAGCAGTACTTC
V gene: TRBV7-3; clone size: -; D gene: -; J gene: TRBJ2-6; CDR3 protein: CASSRGSSGANVLTF; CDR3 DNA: TGTGCCAGCAGCCGGGGGAGCTCTGGGGCCAACGTCCTGACTTTC
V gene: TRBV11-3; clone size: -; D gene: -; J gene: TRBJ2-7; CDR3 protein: CASSLDYWRHTYEQYF; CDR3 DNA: TGTGCCAGCAGCTTAGATTATTGGAGGCATACCTACGAGCAGTACTTC
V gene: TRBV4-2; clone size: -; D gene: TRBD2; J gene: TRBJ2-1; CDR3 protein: CASSPGQLAGGLSYNEQFF; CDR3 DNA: TGTGCCAGCAGCCCCGGACAACTAGCGGGAGGTCTCTCCTACAATGAGCAGTTCTTC
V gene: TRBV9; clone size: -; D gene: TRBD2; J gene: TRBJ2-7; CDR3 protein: CASSVATSGPHEQYF; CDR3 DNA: TGTGCCAGCAGCGTAGCGACTAGCGGTCCCCACGAGCAGTACTTC
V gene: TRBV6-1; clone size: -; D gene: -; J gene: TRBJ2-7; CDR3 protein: CASTKNRVSYEQYF; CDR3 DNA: TGTGCCAGCACTAAGAACAGGGTTTCCTACGAGCAGTACTTC
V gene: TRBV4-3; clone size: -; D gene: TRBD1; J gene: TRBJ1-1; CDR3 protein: CASSQDSNQGAWATEAFF; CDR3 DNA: TGCGCCAGCAGCCAAGATTCAAATCAGGGGGCTTGGGCCACTGAAGCTTTCTTT
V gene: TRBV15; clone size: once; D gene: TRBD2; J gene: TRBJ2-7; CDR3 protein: CATSPGLAGGTYEQYF; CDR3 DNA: TGTGCCACCAGCCCTGGTCTAGCGGGAGGTACCTACGAGCAGTACTTC
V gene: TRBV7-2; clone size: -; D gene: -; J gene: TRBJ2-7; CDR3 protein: CASSLAVTSSGNEQYF; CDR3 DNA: TGTGCCAGCAGCTTAGCGGTGACTAGTTCTGGTAACGAGCAGTACTTC
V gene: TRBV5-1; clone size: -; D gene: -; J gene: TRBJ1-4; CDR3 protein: CASKSPGNNEKLFF; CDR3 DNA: TGCGCCAGCAAGTCGCCAGGGAATAATGAAAAACTGTTTTTT
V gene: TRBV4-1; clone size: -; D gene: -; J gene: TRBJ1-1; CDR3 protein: CASSQNQGEAFF; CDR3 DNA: TGCGCCAGCAGCCAGAACCAGGGGGAAGCTTTCTTT
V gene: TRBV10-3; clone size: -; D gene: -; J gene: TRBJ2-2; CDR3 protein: CAISESGFGTGELFF; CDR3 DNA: TGTGCCATCAGTGAGTCAGGGTTTGGCACCGGGGAGCTGTTTTTT
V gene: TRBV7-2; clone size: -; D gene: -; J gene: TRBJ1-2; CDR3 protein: CASSLVRAANYGYTF; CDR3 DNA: TGTGCCAGCAGCTTAGTGAGGGCAGCTAACTATGGCTACACCTTC
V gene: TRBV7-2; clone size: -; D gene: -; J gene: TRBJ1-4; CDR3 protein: CASSSRGRGEEKLFF; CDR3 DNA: TGTGCCAGCAGCTCCCGAGGGCGCGGGGAGGAAAAACTGTTTTTT
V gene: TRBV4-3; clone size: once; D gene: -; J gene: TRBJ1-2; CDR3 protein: CASSQGWQGRFSYTF; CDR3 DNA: TGCGCCAGCAGCCAGGGTTGGCAGGGGCGATTTAGCTACACCTTC
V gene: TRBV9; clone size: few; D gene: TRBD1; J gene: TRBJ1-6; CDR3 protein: CASSVGDSGYNSPLHF; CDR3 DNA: TGTGCCAGCAGCGTAGGGGACAGTGGGTATAATTCACCCCTCCACTTT
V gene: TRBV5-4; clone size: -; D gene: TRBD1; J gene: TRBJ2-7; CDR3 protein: CASSLESQGWYEQYF; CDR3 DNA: TGTGCCAGCAGCTTAGAGTCACAGGGGTGGTACGAGCAGTACTTC
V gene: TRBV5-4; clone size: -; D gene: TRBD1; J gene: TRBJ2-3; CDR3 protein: CASSLGGGPDTQYF; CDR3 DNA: TGTGCCAGCAGCCTAGGGGGCGGCCCAGATACGCAGTATTTT
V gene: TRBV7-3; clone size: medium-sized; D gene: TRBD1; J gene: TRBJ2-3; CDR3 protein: CASSPGQGGTDTQYF; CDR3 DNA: TGTGCCAGCAGTCCCGGACAGGGGGGCACAGATACGCAGTATTTT
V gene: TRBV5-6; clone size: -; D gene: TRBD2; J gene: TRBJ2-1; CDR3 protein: CASSTLSGRIANEQFF; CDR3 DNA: TGTGCCAGCAGCACGTTGAGCGGGAGGATAGCCAATGAGCAGTTCTTC
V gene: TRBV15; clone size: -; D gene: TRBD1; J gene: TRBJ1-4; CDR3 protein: CATSREQGAGNEKLFF; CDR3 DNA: TGTGCCACCAGCAGAGAGCAGGGGGCGGGAAATGAAAAACTGTTTTTT
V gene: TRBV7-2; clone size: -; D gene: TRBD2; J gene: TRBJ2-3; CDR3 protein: CASRRTSGGSTDTQYF; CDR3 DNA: TGTGCCAGCAGACGGACTAGCGGGGGGAGCACAGATACGCAGTATTTT
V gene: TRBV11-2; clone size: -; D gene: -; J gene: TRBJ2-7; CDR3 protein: CASSLSGTSLYEQYF; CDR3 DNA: TGTGCCAGCAGCTTATCGGGGACAAGTCTCTACGAGCAGTACTTC
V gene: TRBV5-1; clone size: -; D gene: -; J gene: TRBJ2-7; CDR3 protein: CASSLGQGLSYEQYF; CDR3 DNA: TGCGCCAGCAGTTTGGGTCAGGGATTAAGCTACGAGCAGTACTTC
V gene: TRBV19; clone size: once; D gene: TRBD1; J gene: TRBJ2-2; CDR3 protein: CASSIWVPTGFNTGELFF; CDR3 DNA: TGTGCCAGTAGTATTTGGGTTCCGACAGGGTTTAACACCGGGGAGCTGTTTTTT
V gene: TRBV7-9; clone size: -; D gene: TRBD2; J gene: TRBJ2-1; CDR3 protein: CAYQRGGTTYEQFF; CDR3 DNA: TGTGCCTACCAACGGGGGGGCACTACATATGAGCAGTTCTTC
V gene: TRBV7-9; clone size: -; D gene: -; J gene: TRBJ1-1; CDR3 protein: CASRGAEAFF; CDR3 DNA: TGTGCCAGCAGGGGGGCTGAAGCTTTCTTT
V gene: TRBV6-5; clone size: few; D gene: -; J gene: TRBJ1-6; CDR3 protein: CASSYDRGRSPLHF; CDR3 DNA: TGTGCCAGCAGTTATGACCGGGGGCGGTCACCCCTCCACTTT
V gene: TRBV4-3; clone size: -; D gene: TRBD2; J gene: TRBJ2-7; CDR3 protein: CASSQDRGGGVYEQYF; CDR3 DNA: TGCGCCAGCAGCCAAGATCGGGGGGGAGGAGTCTACGAGCAGTACTTC
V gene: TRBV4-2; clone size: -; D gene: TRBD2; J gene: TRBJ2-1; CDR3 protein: CASSQGGASGGANEQFF; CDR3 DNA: TGTGCCAGCAGCCAAGGAGGGGCTAGCGGGGGGGCCAATGAGCAGTTCTTC
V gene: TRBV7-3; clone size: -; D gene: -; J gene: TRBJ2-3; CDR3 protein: CASSLLGGTDTQYF; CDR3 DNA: TGTGCCAGCAGCTTATTGGGAGGCACAGATACGCAGTATTTT
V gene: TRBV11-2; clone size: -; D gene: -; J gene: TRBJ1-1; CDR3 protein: CASSPVVGTEAFF; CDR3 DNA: TGTGCCAGCAGCCCCGTAGTAGGCACTGAAGCTTTCTTT
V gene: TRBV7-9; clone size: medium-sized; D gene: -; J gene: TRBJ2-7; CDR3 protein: CASSLVDRFAYEQYF; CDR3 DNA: TGTGCCAGCAGCTTAGTCGACAGGTTTGCCTACGAGCAGTACTTC
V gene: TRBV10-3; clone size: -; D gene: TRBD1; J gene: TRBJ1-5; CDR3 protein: CAISAGQGKDQPQHF; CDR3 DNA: TGTGCCATCAGTGCCGGACAGGGGAAAGATCAGCCCCAGCATTTT
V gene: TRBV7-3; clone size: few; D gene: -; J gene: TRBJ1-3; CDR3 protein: CASSLTGSSGNTIYF; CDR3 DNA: TGTGCCAGCAGCTTAACCGGGAGCTCTGGAAACACCATATATTTT
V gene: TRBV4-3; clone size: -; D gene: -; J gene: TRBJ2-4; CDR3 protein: CASSAQNLGMGKNIQYF; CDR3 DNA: TGCGCCAGCAGCGCCCAGAACCTTGGGATGGGCAAAAACATTCAGTACTTC
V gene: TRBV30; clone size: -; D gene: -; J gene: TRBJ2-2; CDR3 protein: CAWSVGDGQLFF; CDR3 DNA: TGTGCCTGGAGTGTTGGGGACGGCCAGCTGTTTTTT
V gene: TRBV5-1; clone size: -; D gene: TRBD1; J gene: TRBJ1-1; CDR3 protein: CASSLGDRGNTEAFF; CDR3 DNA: TGCGCCAGCAGCTTGGGGGACAGGGGAAACACTGAAGCTTTCTTT
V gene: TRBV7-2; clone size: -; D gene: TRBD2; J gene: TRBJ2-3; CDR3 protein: CASSPGLALDTQYF; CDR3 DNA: TGTGCCAGCAGTCCGGGACTAGCCTTAGATACGCAGTATTTT
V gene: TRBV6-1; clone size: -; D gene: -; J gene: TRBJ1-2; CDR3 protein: CASGTAVNYGYTF; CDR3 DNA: TGTGCGTCTGGGACGGCGGTTAACTATGGCTACACCTTC
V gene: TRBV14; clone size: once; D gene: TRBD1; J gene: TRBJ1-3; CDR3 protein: CASSQGTGLFSGNTIYF; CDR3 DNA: TGTGCCAGCAGCCAAGGGACAGGCCTCTTCTCTGGAAACACCATATATTTT
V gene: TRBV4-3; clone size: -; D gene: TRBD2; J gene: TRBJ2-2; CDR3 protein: CASSQVPQTSGIYRGVTGELFF; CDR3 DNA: TGCGCCAGCAGCCAAGTTCCTCAAACTAGCGGGATATACCGGGGGGTCACCGGGGAGCTGTTTTTT
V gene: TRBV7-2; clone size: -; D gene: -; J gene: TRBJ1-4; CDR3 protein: CASSLVSQLGEKLFF; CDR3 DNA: TGTGCCAGCAGCTTAGTCTCGCAACTTGGTGAAAAACTGTTTTTT
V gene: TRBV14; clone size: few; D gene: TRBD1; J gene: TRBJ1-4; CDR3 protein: CASSRLTGGFEKLFF; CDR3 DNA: TGTGCCAGCAGCCGCCTGACAGGGGGCTTTGAAAAACTGTTTTTT
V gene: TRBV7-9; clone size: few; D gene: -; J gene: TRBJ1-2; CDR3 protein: CASSLGQEARSTF; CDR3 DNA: TGTGCCAGCAGCTTAGGGCAGGAGGCGAGGTCCACCTTC
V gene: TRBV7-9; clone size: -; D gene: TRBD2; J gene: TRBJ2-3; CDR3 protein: CASSPGSTSGYTDTQYF; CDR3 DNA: TGTGCCAGCAGCCCCGGCTCGACTAGCGGGTACACAGATACGCAGTATTTT
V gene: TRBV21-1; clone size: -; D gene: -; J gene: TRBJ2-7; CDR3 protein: CASSNKAASGTYEQYF; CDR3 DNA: TGTGCCAGCAGCAATAAGGCGGCTAGCGGGACCTACGAGCAGTACTTC
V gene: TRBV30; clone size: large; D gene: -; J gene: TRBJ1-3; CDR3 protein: CAWDRSGHTIYF; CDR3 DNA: TGTGCCTGGGATCGGAGCGGACACACCATATATTTT
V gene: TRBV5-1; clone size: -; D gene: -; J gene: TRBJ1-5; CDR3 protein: CASSSGSNQPQHF; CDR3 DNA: TGCGCCAGCTCTTCCGGGAGCAATCAGCCCCAGCATTTT